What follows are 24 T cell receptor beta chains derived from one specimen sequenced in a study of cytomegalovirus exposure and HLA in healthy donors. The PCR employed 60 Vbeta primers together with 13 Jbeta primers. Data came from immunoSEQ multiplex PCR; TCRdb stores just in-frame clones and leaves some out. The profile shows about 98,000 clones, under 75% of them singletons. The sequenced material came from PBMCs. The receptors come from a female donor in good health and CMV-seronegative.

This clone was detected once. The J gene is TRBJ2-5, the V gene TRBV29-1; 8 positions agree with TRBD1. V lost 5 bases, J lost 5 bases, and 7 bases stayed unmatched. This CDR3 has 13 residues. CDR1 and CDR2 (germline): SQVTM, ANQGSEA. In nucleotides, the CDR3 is TGCAGCGTTCGCAGGGGGCTCTTGGAGACCCAGTACTTC. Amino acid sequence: CSVRRGLLETQYF. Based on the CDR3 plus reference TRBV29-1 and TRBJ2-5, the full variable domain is SAVISQKPSRDICQRGTSLTIQCQVDSQVTMMFWYRQQPGQSLTLIATANQGSEATYESGFVIDKFPISRPNLTFSTLTVSNMSPEDSSIYLCSVRRGLLETQYFGPGTRLLVL.

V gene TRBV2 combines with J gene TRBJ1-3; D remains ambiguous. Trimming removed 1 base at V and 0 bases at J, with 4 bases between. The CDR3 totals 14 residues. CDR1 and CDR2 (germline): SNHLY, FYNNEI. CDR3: CASSEGSSGNTIYF. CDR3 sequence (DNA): TGTGCCAGCAGTGAAGGCAGCTCTGGAAACACCATATATTTT.

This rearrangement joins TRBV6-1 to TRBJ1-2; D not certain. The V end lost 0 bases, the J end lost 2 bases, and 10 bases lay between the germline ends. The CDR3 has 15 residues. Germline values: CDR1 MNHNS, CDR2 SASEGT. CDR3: CASSEAFRQNYGYTF. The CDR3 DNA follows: TGTGCCAGCAGTGAAGCATTTCGCCAGAACTATGGCTACACCTTC.

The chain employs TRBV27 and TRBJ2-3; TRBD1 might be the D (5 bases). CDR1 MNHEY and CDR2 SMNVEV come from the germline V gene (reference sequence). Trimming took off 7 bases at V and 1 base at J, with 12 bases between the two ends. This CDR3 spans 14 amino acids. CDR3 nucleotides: TGTGCCAGCACCTTGAAAGGGGGCACAGATACGCAGTATTTT. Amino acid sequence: CASTLKGGTDTQYF.

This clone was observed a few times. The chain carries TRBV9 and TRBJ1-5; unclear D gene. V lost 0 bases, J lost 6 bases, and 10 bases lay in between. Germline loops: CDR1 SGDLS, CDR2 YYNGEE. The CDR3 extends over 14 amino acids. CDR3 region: CASSVEAEGQPQHF. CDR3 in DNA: TGTGCCAGCAGCGTAGAGGCGGAAGGTCAGCCCCAGCATTTT.

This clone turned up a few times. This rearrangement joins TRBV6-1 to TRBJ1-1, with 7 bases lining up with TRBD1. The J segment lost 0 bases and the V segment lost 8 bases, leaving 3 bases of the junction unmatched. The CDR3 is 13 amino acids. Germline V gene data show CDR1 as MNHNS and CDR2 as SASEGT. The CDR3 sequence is CASGGQLNTEAFF. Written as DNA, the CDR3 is TGTGCCAGCGGGGGACAGCTGAACACTGAAGCTTTCTTT.

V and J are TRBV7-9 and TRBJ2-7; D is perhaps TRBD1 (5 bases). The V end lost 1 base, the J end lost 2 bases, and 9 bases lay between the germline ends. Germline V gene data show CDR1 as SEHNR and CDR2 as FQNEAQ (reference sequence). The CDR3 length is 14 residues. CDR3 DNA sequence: TGTGCCAGCAGCTTAGTAGGGGCTGCCTACGAGCAGTACTTC. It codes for CASSLVGAAYEQYF.

Here the CDR3 reads CATSRGGVEVNTEAFF. DNA of the CDR3: TGTGCCACCAGCAGAGGAGGCGTAGAGGTGAACACTGAAGCTTTCTTT. The chain is built from TRBV15 and TRBJ1-1; D is undetermined. Looked up from germline, CDR1 is LNHNV and CDR2 is YYDKDF (reference sequence). V lost 1 base and J lost 0, with 12 bases in between. The CDR3 contains 16 residues. Based on the CDR3 plus reference TRBV15 and TRBJ1-1, the full variable domain is DAMVIQNPRYQVTQFGKPVTLSCSQTLNHNVMYWYQQKSSQAPKLLFHYYDKDFNNEADTPDNFQSRRPNTSFCFLDIRSPGLGDTAMYLCATSRGGVEVNTEAFFGQGTRLTVV.

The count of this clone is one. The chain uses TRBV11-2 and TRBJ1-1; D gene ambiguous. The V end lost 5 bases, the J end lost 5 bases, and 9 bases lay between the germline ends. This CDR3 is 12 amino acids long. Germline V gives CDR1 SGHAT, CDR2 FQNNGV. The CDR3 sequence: CASSHSGTEAFF. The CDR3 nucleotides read TGTGCCAGCAGCCACAGTGGAACTGAAGCTTTCTTT. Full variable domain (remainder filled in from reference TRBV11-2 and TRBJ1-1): EAGVAQSPRYKIIEKRQSVAFWCNPISGHATLYWYQQILGQGPKLLIQFQNNGVVDDSQLPKDRFSAERLKGVDSTLKIQPAKLEDSAVYLCASSHSGTEAFFGQGTRLTVV.

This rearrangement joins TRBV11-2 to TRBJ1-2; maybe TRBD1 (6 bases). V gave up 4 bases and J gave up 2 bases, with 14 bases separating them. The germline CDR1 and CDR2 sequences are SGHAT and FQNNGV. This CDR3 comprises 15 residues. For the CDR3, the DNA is TGTGCCAGCAGCTCTTTGGGGGGGCGAAACTATGGCTACACCTTC. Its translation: CASSSLGGRNYGYTF. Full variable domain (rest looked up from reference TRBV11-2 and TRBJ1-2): EAGVAQSPRYKIIEKRQSVAFWCNPISGHATLYWYQQILGQGPKLLIQFQNNGVVDDSQLPKDRFSAERLKGVDSTLKIQPAKLEDSAVYLCASSSLGGRNYGYTFGSGTRLTVV.

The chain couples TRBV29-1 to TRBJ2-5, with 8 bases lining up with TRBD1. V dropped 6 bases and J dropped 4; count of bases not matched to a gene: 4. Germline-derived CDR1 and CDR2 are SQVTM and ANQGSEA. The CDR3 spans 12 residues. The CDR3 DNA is TGCAGCGTAGCGACAGGGGTAGAGACCCAGTACTTC. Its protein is CSVATGVETQYF.

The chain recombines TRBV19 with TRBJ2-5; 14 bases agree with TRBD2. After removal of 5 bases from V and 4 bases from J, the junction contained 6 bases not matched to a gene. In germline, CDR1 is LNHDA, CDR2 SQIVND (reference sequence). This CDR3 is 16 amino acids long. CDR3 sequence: CASSSPGTSGGETQYF. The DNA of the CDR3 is TGTGCCAGTAGTTCCCCCGGGACTAGCGGGGGAGAGACCCAGTACTTC.

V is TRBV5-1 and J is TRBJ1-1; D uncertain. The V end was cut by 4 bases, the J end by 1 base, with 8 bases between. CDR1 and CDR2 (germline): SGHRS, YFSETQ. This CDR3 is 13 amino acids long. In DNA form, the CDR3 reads TGCGCCAGCAGCCACCCGGGGAACACTGAAGCTTTCTTT. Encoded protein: CASSHPGNTEAFF.

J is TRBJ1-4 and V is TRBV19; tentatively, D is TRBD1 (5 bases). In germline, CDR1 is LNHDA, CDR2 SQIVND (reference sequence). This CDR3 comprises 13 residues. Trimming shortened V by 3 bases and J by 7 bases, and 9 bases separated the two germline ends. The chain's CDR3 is CASSMGRGEKLFF. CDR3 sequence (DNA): TGTGCCAGTAGTATGGGGCGGGGTGAAAAACTGTTTTTT.

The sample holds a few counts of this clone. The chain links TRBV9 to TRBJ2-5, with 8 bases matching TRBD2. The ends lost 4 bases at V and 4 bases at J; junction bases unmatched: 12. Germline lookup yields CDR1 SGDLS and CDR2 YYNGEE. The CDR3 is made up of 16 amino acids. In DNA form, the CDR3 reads TGTGCCAGCAGCAGCACCCCGGGGGGGCTCGGAGAGACCCAGTACTTC. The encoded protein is CASSSTPGGLGETQYF.

DNA of the CDR3: TGTGCCAGCATTGGGGGGACTAGCGCCCAAGAGACCCAGTACTTC. Amino acids: CASIGGTSAQETQYF. The chain uses TRBV6-5 and TRBJ2-5, with TRBD2 matching 10 bases. The J segment lost 1 base and the V segment lost 7 bases, leaving 6 bases of the junction unmatched. Germline-derived CDR1 and CDR2 are MNHEY and SVGAGI. This CDR3 region has 15 residues.

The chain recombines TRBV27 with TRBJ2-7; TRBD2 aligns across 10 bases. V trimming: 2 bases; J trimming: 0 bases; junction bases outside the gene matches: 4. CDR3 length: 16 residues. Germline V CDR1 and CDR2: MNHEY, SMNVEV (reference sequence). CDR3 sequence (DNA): TGTGCCAGCAGTTTAGCCTCTAGCGGGAGCTCCTACGAGCAGTACTTC. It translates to CASSLASSGSSYEQYF.

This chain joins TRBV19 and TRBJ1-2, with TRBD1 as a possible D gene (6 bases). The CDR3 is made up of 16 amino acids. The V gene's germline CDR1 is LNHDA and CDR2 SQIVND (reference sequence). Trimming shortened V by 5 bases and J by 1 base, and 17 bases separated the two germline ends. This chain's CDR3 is CASSPRGSPFNYGYTF. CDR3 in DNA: TGTGCCAGTAGTCCCAGGGGCAGTCCTTTTAACTATGGCTACACCTTC.

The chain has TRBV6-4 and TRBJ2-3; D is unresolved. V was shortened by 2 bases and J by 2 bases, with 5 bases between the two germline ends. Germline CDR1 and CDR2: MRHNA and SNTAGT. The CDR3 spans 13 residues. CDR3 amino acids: CASSDGPTDTQYF. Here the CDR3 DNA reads TGTGCCAGCAGTGACGGCCCCACAGATACGCAGTATTTT.

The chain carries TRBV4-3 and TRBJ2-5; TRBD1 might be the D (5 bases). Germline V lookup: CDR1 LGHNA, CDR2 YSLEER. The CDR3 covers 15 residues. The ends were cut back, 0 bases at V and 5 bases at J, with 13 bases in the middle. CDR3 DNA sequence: TGCGCCAGCAGCCAAGATCTAGGGGCGACGGAGACCCAGTACTTC. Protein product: CASSQDLGATETQYF.

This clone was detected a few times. The CDR3 region is CATSRSTGDTEAFF. The CDR3 nucleotides are TGTGCCACCAGCAGATCTACAGGGGACACTGAAGCTTTCTTT. This rearrangement joins TRBV15 to TRBJ1-1; 7 positions match TRBD1. There are 14 residues in the CDR3. Germline V gives CDR1 LNHNV, CDR2 YYDKDF (reference sequence). V dropped 2 bases and J dropped 3; count of bases not matched to a gene: 3.

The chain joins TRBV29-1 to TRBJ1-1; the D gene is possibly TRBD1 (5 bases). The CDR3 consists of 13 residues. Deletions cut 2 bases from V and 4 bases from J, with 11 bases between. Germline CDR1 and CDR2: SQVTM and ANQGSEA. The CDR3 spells CSVERGVGTEAFF. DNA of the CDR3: TGCAGCGTTGAACGGGGGGTGGGCACTGAAGCTTTCTTT.

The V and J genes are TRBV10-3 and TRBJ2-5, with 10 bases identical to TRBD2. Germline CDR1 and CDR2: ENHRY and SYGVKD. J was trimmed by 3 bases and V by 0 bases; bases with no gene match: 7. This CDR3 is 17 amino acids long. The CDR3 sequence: CAISESRTSGGKETQYF. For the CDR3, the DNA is TGTGCCATCAGTGAGTCTCGGACTAGCGGAGGTAAAGAGACCCAGTACTTC.

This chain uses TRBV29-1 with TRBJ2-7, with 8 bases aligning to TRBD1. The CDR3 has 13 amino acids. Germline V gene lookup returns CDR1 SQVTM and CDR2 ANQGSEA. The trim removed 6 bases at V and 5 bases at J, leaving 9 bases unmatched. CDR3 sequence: CSVLGQGSHEQYF. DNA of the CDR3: TGCAGCGTCCTTGGACAGGGATCCCACGAGCAGTACTTC.